These T cell receptor beta chains were read from a single sample in a study of cytomegalovirus exposure and HLA in healthy donors. Libraries were prepared by immunoSEQ multiplex PCR; TCRdb keeps only in-frame clonotypes and omits some of them. The sample yields about 180,000 clones, about 80% seen once. The sequenced sample was PBMCs. Receptors were obtained from a woman between 45 and 65 years old in good health and CMV-seropositive. CDR3s include the opening cysteine and the closing phenylalanine or tryptophan. A D gene is named only where the DNA matches it firmly. Rows may omit the clone size; those that give it use once, few, many or a size class.

TRBV19,TRBD2,13,TRBJ2-5,once,TGTGCGCTGCTAGCGGGGGACCAAGAGACCCAGTACTTC,CALLAGDQETQYF
TRBV2,TRBD2,20,TRBJ2-3,once,TGTGCCAGCAGTGAAATGGGACTAGCGGGGGGGTCCGAAGGCACAGATACGCAGTATTTT,CASSEMGLAGGSEGTDTQYF
TRBV28,-,13,TRBJ1-1,once,TGTGCCAGCAGTTTTGCAGGGGTATTCGGGGCTTTCTTT,CASSFAGVFGAFF
TRBV5-1,TRBD1,16,TRBJ1-2,-,TGCGCCAGCAGCTCTAGACAGGGGGGTAAGGACTATGGCTACACCTTC,CASSSRQGGKDYGYTF
TRBV7-3,-,15,TRBJ2-1,-,TGTGCCAGCAGCCGACAACCGGTCCATGGGAATGAGCAGTTCTTC,CASSRQPVHGNEQFF
TRBV6-1,TRBD2,18,TRBJ2-2,-,TGTGCCAGCAGTGTTAACCTAGCGGGGGCAGCGAACACCGGGGAGCTGTTTTTT,CASSVNLAGAANTGELFF
TRBV10-3,-,12,TRBJ2-5,once,TGTGCCATCAGTGAGAGTCAGGAGACCCAGTACTTC,CAISESQETQYF
TRBV6-5,TRBD1,15,TRBJ2-1,-,TGTGCCAGCAGTTCTACGCCCTATACAGGGGATGAGCAGTTCTTC,CASSSTPYTGDEQFF
TRBV5-8,TRBD1,15,TRBJ2-6,-,TGTGCCAGCAGCCCGCAGGGGGCAGGGGCCAACGTCCTGACTTTC,CASSPQGAGANVLTF
TRBV7-9,TRBD1,12,TRBJ1-1,-,TGTTCCAGCAGCTTAGGACAGGGTATAGCTTTCTTT,CSSSLGQGIAFF
TRBV4-2,TRBD2,15,TRBJ2-1,-,TGTGCCAGCAGCCAAGGACACGGGGGGGACAATGAGCAGTTCTTC,CASSQGHGGDNEQFF
TRBV5-4,TRBD1,15,TRBJ1-1,-,TGTGCCAGCAGCTACGGGACAGCTTCCTCCACTGAAGCTTTCTTT,CASSYGTASSTEAFF
TRBV28,-,11,TRBJ2-7,-,TGTGCCAGCAGATGGGAGTACGAGCAGTACTTC,CASRWEYEQYF
TRBV11-1,TRBD2,15,TRBJ2-1,few,TGTGCCAGCAGCTTGGGTCTAGCGGATTGGGATGAGCAGTTCTTC,CASSLGLADWDEQFF
TRBV9,-,15,TRBJ2-7,once,TGTGCCAGCAGCGTAGTCGGAGGGTCGGGGGACGAGCAGTACTTC,CASSVVGGSGDEQYF
TRBV7-9,-,13,TRBJ1-2,-,TGTGCCAGCAGCTTAGTCCCAGGGTATGGCTACACCTTC,CASSLVPGYGYTF
TRBV5-8,TRBD2,19,TRBJ2-1,-,TGTGCCAGCAGCTTGGAGGTAGCGGGAGGGACCTTCTCCTACAATGAGCAGTTCTTC,CASSLEVAGGTFSYNEQFF
TRBV5-1,-,13,TRBJ2-7,-,TGCGCCAGCGGGGACACTACTAAGGGGGAGCAGTACTTC,CASGDTTKGEQYF
TRBV7-2,-,14,TRBJ2-4,few,TGTGCCAGCAGCCCGGGGATGGCCAAAAACATTCAGTACTTC,CASSPGMAKNIQYF
TRBV5-1,TRBD1,14,TRBJ2-7,few,TGCGCCAGCAGCATGGGACAGGGCGAGGGAGAGCAGTACTTC,CASSMGQGEGEQYF
TRBV19,-,15,TRBJ2-3,once,TGTGCCAGTATGAGTGGGCAAGTTAGCACAGATACGCAGTATTTT,CASMSGQVSTDTQYF
TRBV6-1,TRBD1,13,TRBJ2-7,-,TGTGCCAGCAGTGTTGACAGGGTGCGCGAGCAGTACTTC,CASSVDRVREQYF
TRBV5-4,-,15,TRBJ2-7,-,TGTGCCAGCAGCTTGGAACGGGGAATTTCCTACGAGCAGTACTTC,CASSLERGISYEQYF
TRBV15,TRBD2,17,TRBJ2-1,-,TGTGCCACCAGCAGAGAACCCCTAGCGGTTTCCTACAATGAGCAGTTCTTC,CATSREPLAVSYNEQFF
TRBV13,TRBD1,14,TRBJ1-2,once,TGTGCCAGCAGCTCAAGACAGGGGGCCTATGGCTACACCTTC,CASSSRQGAYGYTF
TRBV1,-,22,TRBJ2-2,-,TGCACCAGCAGCCAGACCGTCGTGGGCCTGAGATCCCTAATCCCGAACACCGGGGAGCTGTTTTTT,CTSSQTVVGLRSLIPNTGELFF
TRBV7-2,-,12,TRBJ2-2,-,TGTGCCAGCAGCCTCCGGACCGGGGAGCTGTTTTTT,CASSLRTGELFF
TRBV15,-,14,TRBJ1-5,-,TGTGCCACCAGCCAAAGAGGTTTTAGGCAGCCCCAGCATTTT,CATSQRGFRQPQHF
TRBV5-1,TRBD1,16,TRBJ2-7,-,TGCGCCAGCAGCTTGGTCGGAAACAGGGGGCCCTACGAGCAGTACTTC,CASSLVGNRGPYEQYF
TRBV5-1,-,16,TRBJ2-6,-,TGCGCCAGCAGCTTGGTTGGCCTCCCTGGGGCCAACGTCCTGACTTTC,CASSLVGLPGANVLTF
TRBV19,TRBD2,15,TRBJ2-7,-,TGTGTCAGTAGTGGTAGCGGGCCAAAATCCTACGAGCAGTACTTC,CVSSGSGPKSYEQYF
TRBV15,-,15,TRBJ2-7,-,TGTGCCACCAGCAGAGTAGGACTTAACCTCTACGAGCAGTACTTC,CATSRVGLNLYEQYF
TRBV5-1,TRBD1,15,TRBJ1-5,-,TGCGCCAGCAGCCGGGGACAGGGTAGCAATCAGCCCCAGCATTTT,CASSRGQGSNQPQHF
TRBV7-9,-,17,TRBJ2-5,-,TGTGCCAGCAGCCCAAAACCCCCCGTTTTCAGCCAAGAGACCCAGTACTTC,CASSPKPPVFSQETQYF
TRBV7-2,TRBD2,14,TRBJ2-3,few,TGTGCCAGCAGCATAGGACTAGAGACTGCCACGCAGTATTTT,CASSIGLETATQYF
TRBV28,TRBD2,14,TRBJ2-7,-,TGTGCCAGCTTTTCGACTAGCGGGATCCACGAGCAGTACTTC,CASFSTSGIHEQYF
TRBV7-2,TRBD1,17,TRBJ2-6,-,TGTGCCAGCAGCCCCAGACAGGGAGTCCCTGGGGCCAACGTCCTGACTTTC,CASSPRQGVPGANVLTF